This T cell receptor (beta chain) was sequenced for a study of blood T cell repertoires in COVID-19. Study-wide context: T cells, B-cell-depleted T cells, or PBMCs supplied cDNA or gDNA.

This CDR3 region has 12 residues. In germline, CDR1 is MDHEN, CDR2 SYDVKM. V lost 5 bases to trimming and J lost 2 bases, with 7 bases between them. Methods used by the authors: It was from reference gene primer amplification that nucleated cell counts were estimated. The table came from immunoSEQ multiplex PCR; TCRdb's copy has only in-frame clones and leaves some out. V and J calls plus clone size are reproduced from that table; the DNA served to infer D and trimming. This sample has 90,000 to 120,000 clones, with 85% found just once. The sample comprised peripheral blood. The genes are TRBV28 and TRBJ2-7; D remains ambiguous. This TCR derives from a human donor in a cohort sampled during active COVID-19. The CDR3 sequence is CASSAQTYEQYF. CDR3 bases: TGTGCCAGCAGTGCCCAGACCTACGAGCAGTACTTC.